Listed below are T cell receptor beta chains from one sample, sequenced in a study of blood T cell repertoires in COVID-19. Clones were sequenced by immunoSEQ multiplex PCR, and TCRdb holds only the in-frame ones, with some missing. This table holds more than 200,000 clones, 85% to 90% found once. The sample was peripheral blood. All receptors come from a man older than 75 with acute or convalescent COVID-19. Both conserved end residues are part of each CDR3. Fields, in order: clone size, V gene, D gene, J gene, CDR3 protein, CDR3 DNA. The D gene is left open where the match is weak. Part of the rows lack a size; the others show once, few, many or a class for expanded clones.

NA	TRBV20-1	NA	TRBJ1-2	CSAQAFYGYTF	TGCAGTGCCCAGGCGTTCTATGGCTACACCTTC
once	TRBV4-3	NA	TRBJ2-2	CASSRQANTGELFF	TGCGCCAGCAGTAGACAGGCGAACACCGGGGAGCTGTTTTTT
NA	TRBV11-3	NA	TRBJ2-3	CASSLDQWATDTQYF	TGTGCCAGCAGCTTAGATCAATGGGCCACAGATACGCAGTATTTT
once	TRBV7-9	TRBD1	TRBJ2-2	CASSPGQGYGAGELFF	TGTGCCAGCAGCCCGGGACAGGGCTATGGAGCCGGGGAGCTGTTTTTT
NA	TRBV6-5	NA	TRBJ1-6	CASRQELDSPLHF	TGTGCCAGCAGACAGGAGTTGGATTCACCCCTCCACTTT
NA	TRBV18	NA	TRBJ2-3	CASSPPAGEDTQYF	TGTGCCAGCTCACCGCCGGCCGGGGAAGATACGCAGTATTTT
few	TRBV5-5	NA	TRBJ1-2	CASMRLGYGYTF	TGTGCCAGCATGAGACTTGGATATGGCTACACCTTC
NA	TRBV28	TRBD1	TRBJ1-5	CASVRQGANQPQHF	TGTGCCAGTGTCAGACAGGGGGCGAATCAGCCCCAGCATTTT
NA	TRBV5-6	NA	TRBJ2-2	CASSFGFGGTNTGELFF	TGTGCCAGCAGCTTCGGCTTCGGGGGAACGAACACCGGGGAGCTGTTTTTT
NA	TRBV7-2	TRBD1	TRBJ1-6	CASSLRQGASYNSPLHF	TGTGCCAGCAGCTTACGGCAGGGGGCCTCGTATAATTCACCCCTCCACTTT
NA	TRBV6-2/TRBV6-3	TRBD2	TRBJ2-2	CASSFGLAGAGNTGELFF	TGTGCCAGCAGTTTTGGACTAGCGGGGGCCGGGAACACCGGGGAGCTGTTTTTT
few	TRBV7-8	NA	TRBJ1-1	CASSLGPQGRAFF	TGTGCCAGCAGCTTAGGCCCACAGGGACGAGCTTTCTTT
few	TRBV20-1	NA	TRBJ2-7	CSARDSRSSYEQYF	TGCAGTGCTCGTGACAGTAGGAGCTCCTACGAGCAGTACTTC
NA	TRBV27	TRBD2	TRBJ2-1	CASSSPSGAYNEQFF	TGTGCCAGCAGTTCTCCTAGCGGGGCCTACAATGAGCAGTTCTTC
NA	TRBV7-9	NA	TRBJ1-3	CASQDTSGNTIYF	TGTGCCAGCCAGGACACCTCTGGAAACACCATATATTTT
once	TRBV19	NA	TRBJ1-5	CASSIVSGNQPQHF	TGTGCCAGTAGTATAGTGTCGGGGAACCAGCCCCAGCATTTT
NA	TRBV7-8	NA	TRBJ1-1	CASSSSVALTAEAFF	TGTGCCAGCAGCTCCTCGGTGGCCCTAACAGCTGAAGCTTTCTTT
NA	TRBV5-4	NA	TRBJ2-3	CASSFLNAPDTQYF	TGTGCCAGCAGTTTCCTAAACGCCCCAGATACGCAGTATTTT
NA	TRBV29-1	NA	TRBJ1-4	CSVARTTNEKLFF	TGCAGCGTTGCCAGAACAACTAATGAAAAACTGTTTTTT
NA	TRBV6-5	TRBD1	TRBJ2-7	CASSYQGDRVYEQYF	TGTGCCAGCAGTTACCAAGGGGACAGAGTCTACGAGCAGTACTTC
NA	TRBV7-2	NA	TRBJ2-7	CASSPRGGGISYEQYF	TGTGCCAGCAGCCCGCGCGGGGGCGGGATCTCCTACGAGCAGTACTTC
NA	TRBV29-1	NA	TRBJ2-7	CSVEDEGYEQYF	TGCAGCGTTGAAGATGAGGGCTACGAGCAGTACTTC
few	TRBV4-2	NA	TRBJ2-3	CASSLLEVSTDTQYF	TGTGCCAGCAGTTTATTGGAGGTGAGCACAGATACGCAGTATTTT
NA	TRBV15	NA	TRBJ2-3	CATSGPGQPTDTQYF	TGTGCCACCAGCGGACCGGGACAACCCACAGATACGCAGTATTTT
once	TRBV7-9	NA	TRBJ2-7	CASSELAYEQYF	TGTGCCAGCAGCGAACTAGCCTACGAGCAGTACTTC
NA	TRBV5-6	NA	TRBJ2-7	CASRPGKFWSSYEQYF	TGTGCCAGCAGACCCGGGAAGTTTTGGAGCTCCTACGAGCAGTACTTC
NA	TRBV7-2	NA	TRBJ2-5	CASSFQGGQETQYF	TGTGCCAGCAGCTTTCAAGGGGGACAAGAGACCCAGTACTTC
NA	TRBV24-1	TRBD2	TRBJ2-3	CATSDASGTSTDTQYF	TGTGCCACCAGTGATGCTAGCGGGACTAGCACAGATACGCAGTATTTT
NA	TRBV7-2	TRBD2	TRBJ2-5	CASSLDGSGVETQYF	TGTGCCAGCAGCTTAGATGGTAGCGGGGTTGAGACCCAGTACTTC
NA	TRBV2	NA	TRBJ2-7	CASSRVETYEQYF	TGTGCCAGCAGCAGGGTGGAAACCTACGAGCAGTACTTC
NA	TRBV7-6	NA	TRBJ2-1	CASSETTDEQFF	TGTGCCAGCAGCGAAACCACGGATGAGCAGTTCTTC
NA	TRBV10-3	NA	TRBJ2-7	CAISETDTYEQYF	TGTGCCATCAGTGAGACCGACACCTACGAGCAGTACTTC
NA	TRBV15	NA	TRBJ1-5	CATSRVTGIGNQPQHF	TGTGCCACCAGCAGAGTTACAGGGATCGGCAATCAGCCCCAGCATTTT
NA	TRBV9	NA	TRBJ2-1	CASSVGQAGEQFF	TGTGCCAGCAGCGTTGGGCAGGCCGGTGAGCAGTTCTTC
NA	TRBV18	TRBD1	TRBJ1-1	CASSRLGQGEAFF	TGTGCCAGCTCACGCCTTGGACAGGGTGAAGCTTTCTTT
NA	TRBV5-8	NA	TRBJ1-5	CASKGRGRNNQPQHF	TGTGCCAGCAAAGGCAGGGGAAGGAACAATCAGCCCCAGCATTTT
once	TRBV7-2	TRBD1	TRBJ2-3	CASRRDRPSDTQYF	TGTGCCAGCAGACGGGACAGACCTTCAGATACGCAGTATTTT
NA	TRBV11-2	TRBD1	TRBJ2-7	CASSLGPMDRVAYEQYF	TGTGCCAGCAGCTTAGGTCCCATGGACAGGGTCGCCTACGAGCAGTACTTC
NA	TRBV7-9	NA	TRBJ2-5	CASSLATGETQYF	TGTGCCAGCAGCTTAGCCACAGGGGAGACCCAGTACTTC
NA	TRBV6-5	TRBD2	TRBJ2-7	CASSYGGRGRYEQYF	TGTGCCAGCAGTTACGGCGGGAGGGGTCGTTACGAGCAGTACTTC
NA	TRBV7-9	NA	TRBJ2-3	CASSLGVTSGATDTQYF	TGTGCCAGCAGCTTAGGTGTGACGTCGGGTGCCACAGATACGCAGTATTTT
NA	TRBV20-1	NA	TRBJ2-1	CSASLETGGYNEQFF	TGCAGTGCTAGTCTAGAAACCGGCGGCTACAATGAGCAGTTCTTC
NA	TRBV6-5	TRBD1	TRBJ1-3	CASSSGQFHGNTIYF	TGTGCCAGCAGTTCGGGACAGTTTCATGGAAACACCATATATTTT
NA	TRBV13	NA	TRBJ2-7	CASSLGRRGESYEQYF	TGTGCCAGCAGCTTAGGCCGCAGGGGAGAATCCTACGAGCAGTACTTC
NA	TRBV7-6	TRBD1	TRBJ2-7	CASSQPGQGHEQYF	TGTGCCAGCAGTCAACCGGGACAGGGCCACGAGCAGTACTTC
NA	TRBV6-5	NA	TRBJ1-1	CASSYEPPRLNTEAFF	TGTGCCAGCAGTTACGAGCCCCCCAGGTTGAACACTGAAGCTTTCTTT
NA	TRBV7-2	TRBD1	TRBJ2-7	CASSPRQGTYEQYF	TGTGCCAGCAGCCCTCGACAGGGTACCTACGAGCAGTACTTC
NA	TRBV5-1	TRBD1	TRBJ1-5	CASSLGPTGDLNSNQPQHF	TGCGCCAGCAGCTTGGGGCCGACAGGGGACTTGAATAGCAATCAGCCCCAGCATTTT
NA	TRBV7-8	TRBD1	TRBJ1-6	CASSFDRDIVGSPLHF	TGTGCCAGCAGCTTTGACAGGGATATAGTAGGTTCACCCCTCCACTTT
NA	TRBV2	TRBD1	TRBJ1-5	CASSGNRGQGQPQHF	TGTGCCAGCAGTGGTAACAGGGGGCAGGGGCAGCCCCAGCATTTT
NA	TRBV7-9	NA	TRBJ1-6	CASSFEGLGNSPLHF	TGTGCCAGCAGCTTCGAGGGACTAGGAAATTCACCCCTCCACTTT
NA	TRBV2	NA	TRBJ2-7	CALGLHTHEQYF	TGTGCCTTGGGGCTTCACACCCACGAGCAGTACTTC
NA	TRBV6-5	NA	TRBJ2-5	CASSYSNRAKETQYF	TGTGCCAGCAGTTACTCGAACAGGGCAAAAGAGACCCAGTACTTC
NA	TRBV5-1	TRBD1	TRBJ1-2	CASSKRTGDSNYGYTF	TGCGCCAGCAGCAAACGGACAGGAGATAGTAACTATGGCTACACCTTC
NA	TRBV29-1	NA	TRBJ1-2	CSVEESRVDYGYTF	TGCAGCGTTGAAGAGAGCAGGGTTGACTATGGCTACACCTTC
once	TRBV5-1	TRBD2	TRBJ2-1	CASSSGLANYNEQFF	TGCGCCAGCAGCTCGGGACTAGCAAATTACAATGAGCAGTTCTTC